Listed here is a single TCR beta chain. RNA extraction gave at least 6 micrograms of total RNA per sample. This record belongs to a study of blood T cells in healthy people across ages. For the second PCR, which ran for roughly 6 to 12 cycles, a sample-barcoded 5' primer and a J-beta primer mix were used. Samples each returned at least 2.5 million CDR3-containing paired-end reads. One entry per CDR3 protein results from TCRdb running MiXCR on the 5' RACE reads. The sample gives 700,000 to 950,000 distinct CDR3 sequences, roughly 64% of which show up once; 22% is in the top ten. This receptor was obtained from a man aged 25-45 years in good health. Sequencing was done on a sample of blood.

CDR3 sequence reads: CASSLGGQGRNQPQHF. Written as DNA, the CDR3 is TGTGCCAGCAGCTTGGGGGGACAGGGACGCAATCAGCCCCAGCATTTT. The genes are TRBV7-9 and TRBJ1-5, with TRBD1 identical over 9 bases. Trimming took 3 bases from V and 2 from J; bases not matched to a gene: 5. Germline V gives CDR1 SEHNR, CDR2 FQNEAQ (reference sequence). The length of the CDR3 is 16 residues.